The rows below give T cell receptor beta chains drawn from one sample of a study of Ad26.COV2.S vaccination and SARS-CoV-2 variants. Some clones are missing from TCRdb's copy, which holds only in-frame ones; the method was immunoSEQ multiplex PCR. This repertoire shows roughly 380,000 clones, roughly 94% found once; its top ten account for 3% to 5%. This sample comprised peripheral blood, obtained after recovery from COVID-19. These receptors were taken from a human donor who had recovered from COVID-19. The conserved cysteine and the conserved F or W are not part of the CDR3 here. D genes are given only for firm matches.

d_call | cdr3_length | v_call | cdr3_aa
TRBD2 | 13 | TRBV9 | ASSVVAGGTDTQY
. | 13 | TRBV10-3 | AISGLKGGSTEAF
. | 14 | TRBV27 | ASSQTGHRGWQPQH
. | 12 | TRBV6-6 | ASQAPDRSYEQY
TRBD1 | 13 | TRBV5-1 | ASSLDRGAGNEQF
TRBD1 | 12 | TRBV19 | ASSIRTGRDGYT
TRBD2 | 11 | TRBV5-6 | ASSPGGPREQF
. | 15 | TRBV7-8 | ASSSSKGGAQNYGYT
. | 14 | TRBV5-1 | ASSRAGIDTGNTIY
. | 11 | TRBV10-3 | AISEGRVREQY
. | 11 | TRBV5-1 | ASRSYYTDTQY
. | 13 | TRBV5-1 | ASSLVPGVETEAF
. | 11 | TRBV7-9 | ASSLMEKGRQF
TRBD2 | 14 | TRBV24-1 | ATSLGLAGVGETQY
. | 15 | TRBV3-1/TRBV3-2 | ASSQGGYRLKGGTQY
TRBD1 | 12 | TRBV7-8 | ASSLDRVGNEQF
. | 12 | TRBV27 | ASSSRKTLNEQF
. | 10 | TRBV6-2/TRBV6-3 | ASSYGNQPQH
. | 18 | TRBV18 | ASSPIIGGGTRHLSYEQY
TRBD1 | 12 | TRBV10-3 | AIRGDSSGNTIY
TRBD2 | 16 | TRBV15 | ATSREWLAGGSSYEQY
TRBD2 | 12 | TRBV5-6 | ASSFPSGGNEQF
. | 15 | TRBV5-6 | ASSLGPRGSGANVLT
. | 13 | TRBV5-1 | ASSLGTFSTDTQY
. | 14 | TRBV2 | ASSVWGEARDYGYT
TRBD1 | 17 | TRBV9 | ASSVSTGRDRVGNTEAF
TRBD1 | 14 | TRBV6-2/TRBV6-3 | ASSPGTGVLHNEQF
. | 12 | TRBV15 | ATSRDRNTGELF
. | 11 | TRBV11-2 | ASSRPPSPEAF
TRBD1 | 15 | TRBV19 | ASSPLGRDSPNNEQF
TRBD1 | 13 | TRBV5-4 | ASSLGTGGNQPQH
TRBD1 | 11 | TRBV7-8 | ASRDRGPDTQY
TRBD1 | 11 | TRBV7-9 | ASSLADRGSPF
. | 11 | TRBV10-3 | AISGGVNTEAF
. | 13 | TRBV13 | ASSLGSERLYGYT
TRBD1 | 13 | TRBV10-3 | AISPGQGAGQPQH
. | 14 | TRBV7-9 | ASSAIRGGYNSPLH
. | 12 | TRBV5-5 | ASSLDPVNQPQH
TRBD1 | 13 | TRBV9 | ASSLGTGYLETQY
TRBD1 | 15 | TRBV4-1 | ASSQGGGWGRYNEQF
. | 11 | TRBV6-5 | ASSRTSNQPQH
. | 11 | TRBV6-6 | ASTLRASEPQH
. | 12 | TRBV14 | ASSQALAKNIQY
TRBD1 | 16 | TRBV19 | ASRGWGTGRAYTGELF
. | 10 | TRBV25-1 | ASSGSLGPYT
. | 12 | TRBV11-2 | ASSLGGAKTEAF
TRBD1 | 12 | TRBV10-3 | AISESAGGETQY
TRBD1 | 12 | TRBV2 | ASTGQGGATEAF
. | 11 | TRBV19 | ASSWETNSPLH